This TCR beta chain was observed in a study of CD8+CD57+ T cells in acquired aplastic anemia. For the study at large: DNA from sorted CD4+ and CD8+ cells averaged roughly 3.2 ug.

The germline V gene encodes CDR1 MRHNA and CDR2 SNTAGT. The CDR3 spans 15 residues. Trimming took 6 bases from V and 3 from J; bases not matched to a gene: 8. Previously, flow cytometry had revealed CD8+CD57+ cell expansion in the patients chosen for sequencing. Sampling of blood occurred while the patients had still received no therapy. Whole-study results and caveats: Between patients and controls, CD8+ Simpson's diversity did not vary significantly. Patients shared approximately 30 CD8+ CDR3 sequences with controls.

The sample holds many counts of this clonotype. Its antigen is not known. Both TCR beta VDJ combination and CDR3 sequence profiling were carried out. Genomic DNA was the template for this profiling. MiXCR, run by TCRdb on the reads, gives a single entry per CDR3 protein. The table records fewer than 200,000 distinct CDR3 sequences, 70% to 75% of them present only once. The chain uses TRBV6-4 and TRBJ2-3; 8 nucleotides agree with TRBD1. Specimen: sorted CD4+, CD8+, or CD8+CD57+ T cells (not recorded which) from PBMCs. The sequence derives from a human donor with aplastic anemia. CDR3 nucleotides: TGTGCCAGCAGCGCAGGGACAGGCGAGACAGATACGCAGTATTTT. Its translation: CASSAGTGETDTQYF.